The 5 T cell receptor beta chains presented below share a single source sample, sequenced in a study of CXCR3-negative and CXCR3-positive naive CD8 T cells. Study results and limitations: CXCR3-positive naive cells carried more hydrophobic TRB CDR3s than CXCR3-negative naive cells did.

For these receptors, no antigen is known. Each TRB cDNA library was prepared by 5' RACE (with UMI labels). TCRdb reprocessed the 5' RACE reads, with one entry per CDR3 protein and no DNA. The sample has some 50,000 distinct CDR3 sequences. Sequenced input: naive CXCR3+ CD8+ T cells from blood. Subset given: CD45RO-CCR7+CD27+CD95- naive CD8+ T cells expressing CXCR3 (TNR3+). All receptors derive from a human donor in good health. Some clones in this sample may be carry-over from other donors' samples.

The chain couples TRBV2 to TRBJ2-2. This CDR3 contains 14 residues. The germline gives CDR1 SNHLY, CDR2 FYNNEI. CDR3 protein: CASIRPPNTGELFF.

The chain recombines TRBV12-3 or TRBV12-4 with TRBJ2-3. The CDR3 totals 13 residues. CDR3 amino acids: CASSRTTKDTQYF.

The rearrangement links TRBV4-3 to TRBJ2-2. The CDR3 extends over 16 amino acids. Germline CDR1 reads LGHNA; CDR2 reads YSLEER. The CDR3 here is CASSQTWGLGTGELFF.

The gene calls are TRBV7-9 and TRBJ2-1; TCRdb's D gene call, TRBD2, goes unchecked for lack of DNA. The V gene's germline CDR1 is SEHNR and CDR2 FQNEAQ (reference sequence). The CDR3 totals 14 residues. The chain's CDR3 is CASSLGPRLEWQFF.

The chain couples TRBV5-1 to TRBJ2-1. Germline CDR1 is SGHRS and CDR2 is YFSETQ. The CDR3 has 14 amino acids. This chain's CDR3 is CASSLVSSYNEQFF.